A single sample is the source of the 2 T cell receptor beta chains below, sequenced in a study of CD8+CD57+ T cells in acquired aplastic anemia. For CDR3 and TCR beta VDJ profiling, genomic DNA was the template used. TCRdb reprocessed the reads via MiXCR and lists one record per CDR3 protein. The sample includes hundreds of thousands of distinct CDR3 sequences, roughly 34% seen only once; the top ten take 0.75% to 0.95%. Only patients with CD8+CD57+ cell expansion on flow cytometry were chosen for sequencing. The sequenced sample was sorted CD4+, CD8+, or CD8+CD57+ T cells (not recorded which) from PBMCs. These receptors all stem from a human donor with aplastic anemia.

The chain has TRBV19 and TRBJ2-1, with D uncertain. Germline CDR1 reads LNHDA; CDR2 reads SQIVND (reference sequence). V lost 8 bases and J lost 3, with 14 bases in between. The CDR3 consists of 14 residues. In nucleotides, the CDR3 is TGTGCCAGTTGTAGGTCCGGAGTCTACAATGAGCAGTTCTTC. Amino acids: CASCRSGVYNEQFF.

The V call is TRBV20-1, the J call TRBJ1-1, with D unclear. This CDR3 comprises 13 residues. V shed 3 bases and J shed 0 bases, with 8 bases lying between them. CDR1 is DFQATT and CDR2 is SNEGSKA in the germline V gene (reference sequence). The CDR3: CSASTLVNTEAFF. CDR3 nucleotides: TGCAGTGCTAGTACACTAGTGAACACTGAAGCTTTCTTT.